The 25 T cell receptor beta chains listed next were all sequenced from one sample in a study of vaccination and CD4 T cells after COVID-19. Their cognate antigens are unknown. Described treatment: approximately nine-day PBMC culture with coronavirus spike peptide pools or control peptides (ViraFEST assay). The Oncomine TCR Beta short-read assay was applied to DNA of cultured CD4+ T cells. TCRdb processed the PCR reads anew with MiXCR; each CDR3 protein has one entry. The table has tens of thousands of distinct CDR3 sequences, 45% to 65% seen once. The sample consisted of CD4+ T cells from blood, cultured in vitro. The source is a human donor who had recovered from COVID-19.

The rearrangement joins TRBV7-9 to TRBJ2-2; D gene unclear. Germline-derived CDR1 and CDR2 are SEHNR and FQNEAQ (reference sequence). This CDR3 has 14 residues. The V gene lost 5 bases and the J gene lost 0 bases, with 7 bases spanning the gap. In DNA form, the CDR3 reads TGTGCCAGCAGCAGTTGGGCGAACACCGGGGAGCTGTTTTTT. Amino acid sequence: CASSSWANTGELFF.

The rearrangement uses TRBV5-1 and TRBJ2-2; weak D call: TRBD1 (6 bases). Looked up from germline, CDR1 is SGHRS and CDR2 is YFSETQ. This CDR3 region has 16 residues. The germline V and J ends were trimmed by 5 bases and 4 bases, with 18 bases remaining between them. The CDR3 sequence is CASRSPGHESTGELFF. CDR3 in DNA: TGCGCCAGCAGATCTCCGGGACACGAGAGCACCGGGGAGCTGTTTTTT.

This clonotype was counted a few times. The chain combines TRBV6-1 with TRBJ1-3; no firm D call. CDR3 length equals 16 residues. V lost 2 bases and J lost 0, with 11 bases in between. Germline V gene sequence: CDR1 MNHNS, CDR2 SASEGT. CDR3: CASSEMEASSGNTIYF. The CDR3 region has the DNA TGTGCCAGCAGTGAAATGGAAGCGAGCTCTGGAAACACCATATATTTT.

This sequence joins TRBV21-1 and TRBJ2-3; whether TRBD2, the table's D call, matches the DNA was not checked. TRBV21-1 is a recognized pseudogene. There are 16 residues in the CDR3. DNA of the CDR3: TGTGCCAGCAGCCCCCGGGAGGGGCCAAGCACAGATACGCAGTATTTT. Its protein product is CASSPREGPSTDTQYF.

The rearrangement joins TRBV6-1 to TRBJ1-1; TRBD1 is a possible D gene (5 bases). This CDR3 contains 14 residues. Germline-derived CDR1 and CDR2 are MNHNS and SASEGT. With 2 bases removed from V and 2 bases from J, the gap between germline ends came to 9 bases. The DNA for the CDR3 is TGTGCCAGCAGTGAAATAGGGGTAAACACTGAAGCTTTCTTT. As protein: CASSEIGVNTEAFF.

This clonotype was observed a handful of times. The rearrangement joins TRBV20-1 to TRBJ2-5; D remains ambiguous. There are 14 residues in the CDR3. V lost 4 bases and J 2 bases, leaving 14 bases between the germline ends. The V gene's germline CDR1 is DFQATT and CDR2 SNEGSKA (reference sequence). Here the CDR3 reads CSAKRRVGQETQYF. The CDR3 nucleotides are TGCAGTGCTAAAAGACGGGTCGGGCAAGAGACCCAGTACTTC.

This sequence joins TRBV6-2 or TRBV6-3 and TRBJ2-1; 7 bases are shared with TRBD2. In germline, CDR1 is MNHEY, CDR2 SVGEGT. This CDR3 is built from 17 residues. Losses at the gene ends were 4 bases for V and 0 bases for J; bases not matched to a gene: 9. CDR3: CASSSEIGGDSYNEQFF. CDR3 DNA sequence: TGTGCCAGCAGTTCCGAGATTGGGGGGGACTCCTACAATGAGCAGTTCTTC.

V gene TRBV2 combines with J gene TRBJ2-7; D might be TRBD2 (6 bases). This CDR3 comprises 14 residues. Germline V CDR1 and CDR2: SNHLY, FYNNEI. Trimming removed 7 bases at V and 1 base at J, with 14 bases between. The CDR3 spells CASIGYGGSYEQYF. The CDR3 DNA is TGTGCCAGCATAGGGTACGGAGGGTCCTACGAGCAGTACTTC.

The chain couples TRBV11-2 to TRBJ1-1, with D hard to call. This CDR3 is 14 amino acids long. Germline lookup yields CDR1 SGHAT and CDR2 FQNNGV. Trimming removed 0 bases at V and 1 base at J, with 6 bases between. The CDR3 DNA sequence: TGTGCCAGCAGCTTAGAGGCAGAGAACACTGAAGCTTTCTTT. Amino acids: CASSLEAENTEAFF.

The chain uses TRBV10-3 and TRBJ2-2, with 8 nucleotides matching TRBD1. The V gene's germline CDR1 is ENHRY and CDR2 SYGVKD. J gave up 1 base and V 4 bases, and 2 bases lay outside the gene matches. This CDR3 is built from 15 residues. In nucleotides, the CDR3 is TGTGCCATCAGTGGACAGGGGAGGAACACCGGGGAGCTGTTTTTT. Translating gives CAISGQGRNTGELFF.

This CDR3 reads CASSFSGGRRDTGELFF. The CDR3 region has the DNA TGTGCCAGCAGTTTCAGTGGCGGGAGAAGGGACACCGGGGAGCTGTTTTTT. J is TRBJ2-2 and V is TRBV27, with 7 bases aligning to TRBD2. This CDR3 region has 17 residues. Germline V CDR1 and CDR2: MNHEY, SMNVEV (reference sequence). After removal of 3 bases from V and 3 bases from J, the junction contained 10 bases not matched to a gene.

The chain links TRBV10-2 to TRBJ2-1; D unresolved. This CDR3 is built from 13 residues. Germline lookup yields CDR1 WSHSY and CDR2 SAAADI. V shed 6 bases and J shed 1 base, with 7 bases lying between them. The CDR3: CASRRQSYNEQFF. The CDR3 DNA is TGCGCCAGCAGGAGGCAATCCTACAATGAGCAGTTCTTC.

J is TRBJ2-2 and V is TRBV11-2; D remains ambiguous. There are 13 residues in the CDR3. CDR1 is SGHAT, CDR2 FQNNGV, per germline. V was shortened by 4 bases and J by 9 bases, with 12 bases between the two germline ends. CDR3 sequence (DNA): TGTGCCAGCAGCTCGAACTTTATCCGGGAGCTGTTTTTT. Amino acid sequence: CASSSNFIRELFF.

In its sample, this clonotype was seen a few times. J is TRBJ1-6 and V is TRBV20-1; D remains ambiguous. CDR1 and CDR2 (germline): DFQATT, SNEGSKA (reference sequence). This CDR3 comprises 14 residues. The V gene lost 5 bases and the J gene lost 8 bases, with 16 bases spanning the gap. The DNA of the CDR3 is TGCAGTGCTCCCCTAGGGTTTAATGATTCACCCCTCCACTTT. Protein: CSAPLGFNDSPLHF.

The chain joins TRBV7-2 to TRBJ2-3; 9 positions match TRBD2. CDR3 length: 14 amino acids. V lost 5 bases to trimming and J lost 8 bases; unmatched junction nucleotides: 8. The V gene's germline CDR1 is SGHTA and CDR2 FQGNSA. The DNA of the CDR3 is TGTGCCAGCAGCCCCGACAGAGCGGGAGGTACGCAGTATTTT. It codes for CASSPDRAGGTQYF.

The chain employs TRBV5-4 and TRBJ2-1; 10 bases fit TRBD2. Looked up from germline, CDR1 is SGHNT and CDR2 is YYREEE (reference sequence). There are 16 residues in the CDR3. The V gene end was trimmed by 1 base and the J gene end by 3 bases; junction bases not matched to a gene: 4. The CDR3 region has the DNA TGTGCCAGCAGCTTGCCCGCTAGCGGGAGCTACAATGAGCAGTTCTTC. Translating gives CASSLPASGSYNEQFF. The variable domain in full, with the rest retrieved from reference TRBV5-4 and TRBJ2-1, is ETGVTQSPTHLIKTRGQQVTLRCSSQSGHNTVSWYQQALGQGPQFIFQYYREEENGRGNFPPRFSGLQFPNYSSELNVNALELDDSALYLCASSLPASGSYNEQFFGPGTRLTVL.

This clonotype was seen only a few times. CDR3 sequence: CASSLDWGEQYF. The DNA of the CDR3 is TGTGCCAGCAGCTTAGATTGGGGAGAGCAGTACTTC. The J gene is TRBJ2-7, the V gene TRBV11-2; D unclear. The ends were cut back, 0 bases at V and 7 bases at J, with 7 bases in the middle. The germline V gene encodes CDR1 SGHAT and CDR2 FQNNGV. The CDR3 extends over 12 amino acids.

The chain links TRBV7-9 to TRBJ1-6, with 9 bases lining up with TRBD1. Germline V lookup: CDR1 SEHNR, CDR2 FQNEAQ (reference sequence). The CDR3 extends over 15 amino acids. V shed 1 base and J 12 bases; nucleotides not matched to a gene: 7. The DNA for the CDR3 is TGTGCCAGCAGCTTAGGGACAGGGGCTACGGAACCCCTCCACTTT. Translation gives CASSLGTGATEPLHF.

This clonotype was detected a few times. The chain is built from TRBV20-1 and TRBJ2-3, with D uncertain. Per the germline V gene, CDR1 is DFQATT and CDR2 is SNEGSKA (reference sequence). Trimming cost V 1 base and J 5 bases, with 13 bases left between them. This CDR3 comprises 14 residues. The CDR3 loop reads CSARGAAGKDTQYF. The CDR3 DNA sequence: TGCAGTGCTAGAGGTGCAGCAGGAAAAGATACGCAGTATTTT.

J is TRBJ2-7 and V is TRBV20-1; 10 bases match TRBD1. After removal of 6 bases from V and 7 bases from J, the junction contained 9 bases not matched to a gene. The germline gives CDR1 DFQATT, CDR2 SNEGSKA (reference sequence). The CDR3 loop spans 13 amino acids. CDR3 bases: TGCAGTGCGGCGGGACAGGGGTATAAAGAGCAGTACTTC. Translation gives CSAAGQGYKEQYF.

In its sample, this clonotype was seen a few times. The chain is built from TRBV18 and TRBJ1-6; 10 bases fit TRBD1. The CDR3 sequence is 15 residues long. V lost 5 bases and J lost 7; bases outside the gene matches: 5. The germline V gene encodes CDR1 KGHSH and CDR2 LQKENI. The CDR3 coding sequence is TGTGCCAGCTCATCCGACAGGGGGCACAATTCACCCCTCCACTTT. Translated: CASSSDRGHNSPLHF.

In this sample, this clonotype is large. The gene calls are TRBV7-2 and TRBJ2-5; D remains unclear. The V and J ends lost 5 bases and 2 bases respectively, with 3 bases between them. The CDR3 is 11 amino acids. The germline gives CDR1 SGHTA, CDR2 FQGNSA. CDR3 region: CASSQQETQYF. The CDR3 region has the DNA TGTGCCAGCAGCCAACAAGAGACCCAGTACTTC.

This clonotype was detected only a few times. This rearrangement joins TRBV3-1 to TRBJ1-1, with D perhaps matching TRBD1 (6 bases). This CDR3 spans 13 amino acids. V was shortened by 8 bases and J by 1 base, with 11 bases between the two germline ends. The germline V gene has CDR1 LGHDT and CDR2 YNNKEL (reference sequence). The DNA for the CDR3 is TGTGCCAGCGAAGGACAGTCGAACACTGAAGCTTTCTTT. Translation: CASEGQSNTEAFF.

This chain links TRBV4-3 with TRBJ2-1; D perhaps matches TRBD2 (5 bases). CDR1 and CDR2 from the germline V gene are LGHNA and YSLEER. V was pared by 3 bases and J by 9 bases, with 15 bases between. There are 14 residues in the CDR3. CDR3 sequence (DNA): TGCGCCAGCAGCCATTTCGAGAGGGAGACTGAGCAGTTCTTC. Its translation: CASSHFERETEQFF.

Written as DNA, the CDR3 is TGTGCCACCAGCTCCGGACAGGGAGGGTCACGAGAGACCCAGTACTTC. This sequence encodes CATSSGQGGSRETQYF. The chain is built from TRBV24-1 and TRBJ2-5; a possible D gene is TRBD1 (8 bases). Germline V gene sequence: CDR1 KGHDR, CDR2 SFDVKD. Trimming pared 7 bases from V and 4 bases from J, leaving 21 bases between. This CDR3 has 16 residues.